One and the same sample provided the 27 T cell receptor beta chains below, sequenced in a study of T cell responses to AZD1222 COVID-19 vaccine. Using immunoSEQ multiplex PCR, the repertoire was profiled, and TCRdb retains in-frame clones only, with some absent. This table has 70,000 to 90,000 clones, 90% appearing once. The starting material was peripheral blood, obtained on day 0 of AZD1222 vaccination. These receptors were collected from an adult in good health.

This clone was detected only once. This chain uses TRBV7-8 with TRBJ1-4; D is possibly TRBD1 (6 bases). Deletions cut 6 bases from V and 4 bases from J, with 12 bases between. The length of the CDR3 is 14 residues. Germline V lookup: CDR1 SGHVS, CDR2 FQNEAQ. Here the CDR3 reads CASRQRGVNEKLFF. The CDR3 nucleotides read TGTGCCAGCAGACAGAGGGGGGTTAATGAAAAACTGTTTTTT.

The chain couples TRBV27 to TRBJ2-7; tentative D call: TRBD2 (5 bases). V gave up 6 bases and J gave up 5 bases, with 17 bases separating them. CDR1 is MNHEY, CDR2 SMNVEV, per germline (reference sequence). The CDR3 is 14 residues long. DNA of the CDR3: TGTGCCAGCAGAAGGACCGGTGCCGGGAACGAGCAGTACTTC. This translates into CASRRTGAGNEQYF.

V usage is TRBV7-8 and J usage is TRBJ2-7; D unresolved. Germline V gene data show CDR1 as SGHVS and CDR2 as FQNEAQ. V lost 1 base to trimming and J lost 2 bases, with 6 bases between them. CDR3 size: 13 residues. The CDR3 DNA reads TGTGCCAGCAGCTTAGAAGTAGCCTACGAGCAGTACTTC. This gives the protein CASSLEVAYEQYF.

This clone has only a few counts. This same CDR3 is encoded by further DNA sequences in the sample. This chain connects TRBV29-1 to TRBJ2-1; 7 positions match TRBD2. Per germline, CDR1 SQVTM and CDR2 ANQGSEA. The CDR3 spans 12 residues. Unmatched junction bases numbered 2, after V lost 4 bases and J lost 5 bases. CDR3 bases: TGCAGCGTTGTTCGGGAGGACAATGAGCAGTTCTTC. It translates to CSVVREDNEQFF.

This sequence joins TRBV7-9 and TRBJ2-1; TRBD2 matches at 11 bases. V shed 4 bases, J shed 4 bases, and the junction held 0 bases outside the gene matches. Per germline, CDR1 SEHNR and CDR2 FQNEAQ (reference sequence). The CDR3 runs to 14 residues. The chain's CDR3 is CASSSSGGYNEQFF. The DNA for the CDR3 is TGTGCCAGCAGCTCTAGCGGGGGGTACAATGAGCAGTTCTTC.

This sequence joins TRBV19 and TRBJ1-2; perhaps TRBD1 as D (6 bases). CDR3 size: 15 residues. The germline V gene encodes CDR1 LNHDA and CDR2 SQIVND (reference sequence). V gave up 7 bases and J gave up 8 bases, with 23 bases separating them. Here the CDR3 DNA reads TGTGCCAGTATATACGGTGGGGGCGTTGGTGGAGGCTACACCTTC. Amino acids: CASIYGGGVGGGYTF.

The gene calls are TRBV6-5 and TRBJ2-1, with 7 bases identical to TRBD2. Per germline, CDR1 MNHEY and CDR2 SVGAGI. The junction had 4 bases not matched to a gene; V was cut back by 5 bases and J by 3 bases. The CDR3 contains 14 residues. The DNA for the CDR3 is TGTGCCAGCAGTCCAAAGCGGGACTACAATGAGCAGTTCTTC. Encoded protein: CASSPKRDYNEQFF.

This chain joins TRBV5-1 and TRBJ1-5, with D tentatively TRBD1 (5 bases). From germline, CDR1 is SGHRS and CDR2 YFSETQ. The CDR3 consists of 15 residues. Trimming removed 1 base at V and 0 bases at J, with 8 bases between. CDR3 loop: CASSLNGGSNQPQHF. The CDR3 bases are TGCGCCAGCAGCTTGAACGGGGGTAGCAATCAGCCCCAGCATTTT. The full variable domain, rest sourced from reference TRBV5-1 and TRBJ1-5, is KAGVTQTPRYLIKTRGQQVTLSCSPISGHRSVSWYQQTPGQGLQFLFEYFSETQRNKGNFPGRFSGRQFSNSRSEMNVSTLELGDSALYLCASSLNGGSNQPQHFGDGTRLSIL.

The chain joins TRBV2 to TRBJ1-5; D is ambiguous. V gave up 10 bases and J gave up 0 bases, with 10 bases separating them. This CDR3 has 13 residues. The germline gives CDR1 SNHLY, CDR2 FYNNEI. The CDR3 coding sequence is TGTGCCATCCGGTCAGCTAGCAATCAGCCCCAGCATTTT. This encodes CAIRSASNQPQHF. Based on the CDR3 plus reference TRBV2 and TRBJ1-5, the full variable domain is EPEVTQTPSHQVTQMGQEVILRCVPISNHLYFYWYRQILGQKVEFLVSFYNNEISEKSEIFDDQFSVERPDGSNFTLKIRSTKLEDSAMYFCAIRSASNQPQHFGDGTRLSIL.

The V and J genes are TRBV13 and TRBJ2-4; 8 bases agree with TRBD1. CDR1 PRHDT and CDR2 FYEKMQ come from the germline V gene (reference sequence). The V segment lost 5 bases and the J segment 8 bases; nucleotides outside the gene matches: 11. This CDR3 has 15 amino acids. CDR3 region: CASSKAGGEGDIQYF. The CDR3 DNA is TGTGCCAGCAGCAAAGCAGGGGGCGAGGGGGACATTCAGTACTTC.

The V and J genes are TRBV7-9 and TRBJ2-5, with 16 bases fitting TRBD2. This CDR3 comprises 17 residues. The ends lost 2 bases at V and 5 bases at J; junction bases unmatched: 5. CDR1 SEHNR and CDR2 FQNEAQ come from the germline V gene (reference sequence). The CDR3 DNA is TGTGCCAGCAGCTTACTGGGACTAGCGGGAGGGGCGGAGACCCAGTACTTC. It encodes CASSLLGLAGGAETQYF.

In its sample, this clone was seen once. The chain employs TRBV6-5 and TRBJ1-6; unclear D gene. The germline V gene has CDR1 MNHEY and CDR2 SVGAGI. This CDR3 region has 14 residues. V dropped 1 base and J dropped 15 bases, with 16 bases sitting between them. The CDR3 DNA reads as TGTGCCAGCAGTTACTTCCCCCCCCTCCAACTCCTCCACTTT. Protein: CASSYFPPLQLLHF.

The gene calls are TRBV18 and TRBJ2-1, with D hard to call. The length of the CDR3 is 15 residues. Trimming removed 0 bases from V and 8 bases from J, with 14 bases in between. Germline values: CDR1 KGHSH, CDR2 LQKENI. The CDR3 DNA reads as TGTGCCAGCTCACCACCGGAGACTCGAATTCATGAGCAGTTCTTC. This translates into CASSPPETRIHEQFF.

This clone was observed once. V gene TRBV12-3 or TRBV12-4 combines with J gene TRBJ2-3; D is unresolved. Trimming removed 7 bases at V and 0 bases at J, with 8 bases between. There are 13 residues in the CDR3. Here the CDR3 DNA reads TGTGCCAGCAAGGGTGGGAGCACAGATACGCAGTATTTT. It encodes CASKGGSTDTQYF.

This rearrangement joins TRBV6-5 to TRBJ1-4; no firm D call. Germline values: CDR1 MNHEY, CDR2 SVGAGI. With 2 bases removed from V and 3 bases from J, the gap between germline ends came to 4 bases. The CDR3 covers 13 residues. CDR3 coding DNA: TGTGCCAGCAGTTACGACGCTAATGAAAAACTGTTTTTT. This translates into CASSYDANEKLFF.

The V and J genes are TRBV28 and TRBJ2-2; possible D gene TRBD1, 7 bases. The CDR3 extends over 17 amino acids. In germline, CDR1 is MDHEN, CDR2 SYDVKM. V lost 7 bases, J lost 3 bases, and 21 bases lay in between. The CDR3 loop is CASTLTTAGGYTGELFF. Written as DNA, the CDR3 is TGTGCCAGCACTCTCACCACGGCAGGGGGGTACACCGGGGAGCTGTTTTTT.

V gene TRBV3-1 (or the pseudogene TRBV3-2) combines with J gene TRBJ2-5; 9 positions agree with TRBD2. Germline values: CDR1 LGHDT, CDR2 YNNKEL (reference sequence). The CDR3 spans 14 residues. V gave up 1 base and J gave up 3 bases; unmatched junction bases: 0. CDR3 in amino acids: CASSQGLAEETQYF. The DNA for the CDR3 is TGTGCCAGCAGCCAAGGACTAGCGGAAGAGACCCAGTACTTC.

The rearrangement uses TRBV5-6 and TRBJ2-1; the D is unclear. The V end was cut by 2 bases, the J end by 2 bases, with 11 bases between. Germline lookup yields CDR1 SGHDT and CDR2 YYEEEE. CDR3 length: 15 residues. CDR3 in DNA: TGTGCCAGCAGCTTCGGAGAGACGACCTACAATGAGCAGTTCTTC. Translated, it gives CASSFGETTYNEQFF.

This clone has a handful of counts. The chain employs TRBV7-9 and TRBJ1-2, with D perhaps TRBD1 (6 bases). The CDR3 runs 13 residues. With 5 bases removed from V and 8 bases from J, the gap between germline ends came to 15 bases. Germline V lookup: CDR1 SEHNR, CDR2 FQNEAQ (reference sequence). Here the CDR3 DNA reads TGTGCCAGCAGCCGTACAGGGTGGGAAGGCTACACCTTC. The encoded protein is CASSRTGWEGYTF.

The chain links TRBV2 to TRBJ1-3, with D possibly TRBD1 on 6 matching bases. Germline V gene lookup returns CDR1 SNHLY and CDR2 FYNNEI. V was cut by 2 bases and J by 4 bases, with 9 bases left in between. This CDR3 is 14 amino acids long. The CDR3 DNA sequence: TGTGCCAGCAGTGAATCGGGGGCGGGAAACACCATATATTTT. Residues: CASSESGAGNTIYF.

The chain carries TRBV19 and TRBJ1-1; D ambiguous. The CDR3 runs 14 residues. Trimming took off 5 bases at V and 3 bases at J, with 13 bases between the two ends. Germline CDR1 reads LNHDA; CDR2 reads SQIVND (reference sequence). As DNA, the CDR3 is TGTGCCAGTAGTTTTCTCGGAGGTGACACTGAAGCTTTCTTT. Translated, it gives CASSFLGGDTEAFF.

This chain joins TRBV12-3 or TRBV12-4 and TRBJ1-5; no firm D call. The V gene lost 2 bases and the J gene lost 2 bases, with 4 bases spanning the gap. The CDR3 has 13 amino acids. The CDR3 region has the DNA TGTGCCAGCAGTTTAAGTGGCAATCAGCCCCAGCATTTT. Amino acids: CASSLSGNQPQHF.

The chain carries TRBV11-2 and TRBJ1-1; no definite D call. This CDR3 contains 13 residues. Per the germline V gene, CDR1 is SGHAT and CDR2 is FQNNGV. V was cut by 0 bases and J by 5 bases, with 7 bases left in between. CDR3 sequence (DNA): TGTGCCAGCAGCTTAGACCCCCGGACTGAAGCTTTCTTT. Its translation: CASSLDPRTEAFF.

CDR3 amino acids: CASSLAAGRDQPQHF. CDR3 coding DNA: TGCGCCAGCAGCTTGGCGGCAGGGAGGGATCAGCCCCAGCATTTT. The chain combines TRBV5-1 with TRBJ1-5; TRBD1 is a possible D gene (5 bases). Trimming took 0 bases from V and 5 from J, leaving 12 bases between them. The CDR3 runs 15 residues. Germline V gene data show CDR1 as SGHRS and CDR2 as YFSETQ.

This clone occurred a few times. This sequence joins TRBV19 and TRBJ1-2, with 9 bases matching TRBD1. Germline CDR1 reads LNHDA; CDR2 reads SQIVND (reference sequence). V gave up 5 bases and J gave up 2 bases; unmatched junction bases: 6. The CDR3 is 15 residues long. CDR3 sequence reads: CASSQRDRANYGYTF. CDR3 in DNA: TGTGCCAGTAGTCAAAGGGACAGGGCCAACTATGGCTACACCTTC.

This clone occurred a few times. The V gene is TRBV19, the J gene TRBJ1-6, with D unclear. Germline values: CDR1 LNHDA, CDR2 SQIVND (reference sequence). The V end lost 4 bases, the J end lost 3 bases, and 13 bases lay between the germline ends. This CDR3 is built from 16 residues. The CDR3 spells CASSTLEDGYNSPLHF. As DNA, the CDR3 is TGTGCCAGTAGTACCCTGGAGGACGGCTATAATTCACCCCTCCACTTT.

CDR3 bases: TGTGCCAGCAGCTTAGTTCTGGGGCAGCTAAACACTGAAGCTTTCTTT. Protein: CASSLVLGQLNTEAFF. The J gene is TRBJ1-1, the V gene TRBV7-6; a possible D gene is TRBD1 (5 bases). V dropped 1 base and J dropped 2 bases, with 14 bases sitting between them. CDR3 length: 16 residues. In germline, CDR1 is SGHVS, CDR2 FNYEAQ. Together with reference TRBV7-6 and TRBJ1-1, the CDR3 gives the full variable domain: GAGVSQSPRYKVTKRGQDVALRCDPISGHVSLYWYRQALGQGPEFLTYFNYEAQQDKSGLPNDRFSAERPEGSISTLTIQRTEQRDSAMYRCASSLVLGQLNTEAFFGQGTRLTVV.